Listed below are T cell receptor beta chains from one sample, sequenced in a study of T cell responses to AZD1222 COVID-19 vaccine. Sequencing was performed with immunoSEQ multiplex PCR; in TCRdb, only in-frame clones are kept and a portion is missing. The sample has about 72,000 clones; over 75% are singletons. Sequencing used peripheral blood, obtained on day 0 of AZD1222 vaccination. These receptors were obtained from an adult in good health. Both conserved end residues are part of each CDR3. Each record gives: D gene, J gene, V gene, clone size, CDR3 protein, CDR3 DNA. D genes are given only for firm matches. Some rows have no size entry. The others give once, few or many, or a class for an expanded clone.

>-|TRBJ1-2|TRBV2|-
CASRFTHGYTF
TGTGCCAGCAGATTCACTCACGGCTACACCTTC
>-|TRBJ2-2|TRBV12-3/TRBV12-4|-
CASSFGTGELFF
TGTGCCAGCAGTTTCGGCACCGGGGAGCTGTTTTTT
>-|TRBJ1-1|TRBV30|-
CACRQNTEAFF
TGTGCCTGCCGACAGAACACTGAAGCTTTCTTT
>TRBD2|TRBJ2-7|TRBV5-4|-
CASSWGPGGGASYEQYF
TGTGCCAGCAGCTGGGGGCCCGGCGGGGGGGCATCCTACGAGCAGTACTTC
>-|TRBJ1-1|TRBV19|-
CASRGQIMNTEAFF
TGTGCCAGTAGGGGCCAGATCATGAACACTGAAGCTTTCTTT
>TRBD1|TRBJ1-6|TRBV2|once
CASQPDRYNSPLHF
TGTGCCAGCCAGCCGGACAGGTATAATTCACCCCTCCACTTT
>-|TRBJ1-2|TRBV3-1/TRBV3-2|few
CASSQDRRDRPYGYTF
TGTGCCAGCAGCCAAGATCGGCGGGACCGTCCCTATGGCTACACCTTC
>TRBD1|TRBJ1-1|TRBV19|-
CASSPTGGTEAFF
TGTGCCAGTAGCCCAACAGGGGGCACTGAAGCTTTCTTT
>-|TRBJ1-4|TRBV11-2|-
CASSLIPRGRPATNEKLFF
TGTGCCAGCAGCTTAATCCCCCGGGGGCGGCCGGCAACTAATGAAAAACTGTTTTTT
>TRBD1|TRBJ1-2|TRBV2|-
CASSRLQGNYGYTF
TGTGCCAGCAGCCGATTACAGGGGAACTATGGCTACACCTTC
>-|TRBJ2-5|TRBV27|-
CASSLTPPRWGAQETQYF
TGTGCCAGCAGTTTAACCCCCCCCCGCTGGGGGGCCCAAGAGACCCAGTACTTC
>-|TRBJ1-1|TRBV11-3|-
CASSLSGGLAFF
TGTGCCAGCAGCTTAAGTGGGGGTTTGGCTTTCTTT